The 13 T cell receptor beta chains below come from one sample, sequenced in a study of naive and memory T cell subsets (dated by TCRdb to about 2017). These receptors' targets are unknown. Results and caveats for the whole study, not just this receptor: A few larger clonotypes were present in naive repertoires, especially CD8 naive repertoires, and these clonotypes were possibly memory cells re-expressing CD45RA.

Library construction relied on UMI-ligation and nested PCR. Instrument on record: Illumina MiSeq. To cover both TRBC1 and TRBC2, the beta constant-region primer consisted of an equimolar mix of two oligonucleotides. The ligated cDNA went through four rounds of PCR with nested alpha and beta constant-region primers together with the SP2 primer. TCRdb reworked the public reads: Q25 trimming with fastp, MiXCR clone assembly, productive beta chains retained. One record per CDR3 amino acid sequence lists the most common genes and DNA. This sample is represented by over 80,000 distinct CDR3 sequences; around 11% of them were singletons. Just over 0.13% of the sample goes to the ten largest clones. The source material was naive CD4+ T cells from blood. This specimen's cell subset or site label, per the study, means: naive T cells, CD45RA high CD27+. These receptor sequences come from a human donor in good health.

This clonotype was seen more than once but under ten times. The V and J genes are TRBV5-6 and TRBJ1-4; TRBD1 agrees at 10 bases. With 5 bases clipped from V and 5 bases from J, the junction kept 3 bases outside the gene matches. CDR1 is SGHDT and CDR2 is YYEEEE in the germline V gene. The CDR3 has 14 amino acids. CDR3 region: CASSRQGANEKLFF. The CDR3 coding sequence is TGTGCCAGCAGTCGACAGGGGGCAAATGAAAAACTGTTTTTT.

The chain is built from TRBV7-7 and TRBJ1-1; D possibly corresponds to TRBD1 (5 bases). The CDR3 contains 13 residues. V lost 1 base and J 5 bases, leaving 8 bases between the germline ends. The V gene's germline CDR1 is SSHAT and CDR2 FNYEAQ (reference sequence). The chain's CDR3 is CASSLVPGTEAFF. CDR3 bases: TGTGCCAGCAGCTTAGTTCCAGGGACTGAAGCTTTCTTT.

J is TRBJ2-3 and V is TRBV5-1, with D uncertain. V shed 7 bases and J shed 4 bases, with 13 bases lying between them. Germline assignment: CDR1 SGHRS and CDR2 YFSETQ. The CDR3 totals 13 residues. In DNA, the CDR3 is TGCGCCAGCGCGAGACGGGCCGCAGATACGCAGTATTTT. Amino acid sequence: CASARRAADTQYF.

This chain joins TRBV6-2 or TRBV6-3 and TRBJ1-6; weak D call: TRBD1 (5 bases). Germline V lookup: CDR1 MNHEY, CDR2 SVGEGT. Trimming took off 6 bases at V and 10 bases at J, with 19 bases between the two ends. CDR3 length: 15 amino acids. Here the CDR3 DNA reads TGTGCCAGCAGCGTTAAGACAAACCGGGACTCACCCCTCCACTTT. Protein: CASSVKTNRDSPLHF.

This clonotype has a handful of counts. CDR3 coding DNA: TGTGCCAGCAGCCCGACGGGACTTAGCTCCTACGAGCAGTACTTC. This translates into CASSPTGLSSYEQYF. The chain carries TRBV7-2 and TRBJ2-7, with a tentative D call TRBD2 (6 bases). With 5 bases removed from V and 0 bases from J, the gap between germline ends came to 14 bases. This CDR3 comprises 15 residues. Germline V CDR1 and CDR2: SGHTA, FQGNSA. The full variable domain, its missing parts supplied by reference TRBV7-2 and TRBJ2-7, is GAGVSQSPSNKVTEKGKDVELRCDPISGHTALYWYRQSLGQGLEFLIYFQGNSAPDKSGLPSDRFSAERTGGSVSTLTIQRTQQEDSAVYLCASSPTGLSSYEQYFGPGTRLTVT.

This sequence joins TRBV6-1 and TRBJ2-2; either TRBD1 or TRBD2 may fit D (5 bases each). CDR3 length equals 14 residues. Deletions cut 6 bases from V and 6 bases from J, with 14 bases between. Per the germline V gene, CDR1 is MNHNS and CDR2 is SASEGT. This chain's CDR3 is CASSRDGLPGELFF. The CDR3 DNA reads as TGTGCCAGCAGCCGGGACGGTCTCCCCGGGGAGCTGTTTTTT.

This chain connects TRBV12-3 or TRBV12-4 to TRBJ1-2, with no clear D. CDR3 length: 13 amino acids. V was clipped by 3 bases and J by 7 bases, with 12 bases between them. For the CDR3, the DNA is TGTGCCAGCAGTTTTCGGGAGGCTGGTGGCTACACCTTC. Its protein is CASSFREAGGYTF.

The chain combines TRBV27 with TRBJ2-7, with TRBD1 matching over 7 bases. The V gene's germline CDR1 is MNHEY and CDR2 SMNVEV (reference sequence). The trim removed 2 bases at V and 5 bases at J, leaving 3 bases unmatched. There are 13 residues in the CDR3. The CDR3, as DNA: TGTGCCAGCAGTTTAAAAGGGGGCCACGAGCAGTACTTC. It yields the protein CASSLKGGHEQYF.

This clonotype was seen repeatedly, ten times or more. The chain uses TRBV12-3 or TRBV12-4 and TRBJ2-7; TRBD1 is a possible D gene (6 bases). This CDR3 has 12 residues. Trimming shortened V by 6 bases and J by 6 bases, and 12 bases separated the two germline ends. The CDR3 sequence: CASSRTGREQYF. CDR3 DNA sequence: TGTGCCAGCAGCAGAACAGGGCGCGAGCAGTACTTC.

The table lists this clonotype with many counts. This chain joins TRBV6-2 or TRBV6-3 and TRBJ2-7, with TRBD2 as a possible D gene (6 bases). Trimming shortened V by 2 bases and J by 2 bases, and 10 bases separated the two germline ends. CDR1 and CDR2 from the germline V gene are MNHEY and SVGEGT. The CDR3 is 14 residues long. The CDR3 DNA reads as TGTGCCAGCAGTTACCGGCGGGGCGCCTACGAGCAGTACTTC. Amino acid sequence: CASSYRRGAYEQYF.

This clonotype has just a few counts. The gene calls are TRBV7-3 and TRBJ1-1; 10 positions match TRBD1. The CDR3 covers 18 residues. Per the germline V gene, CDR1 is SGHTA and CDR2 is FQGTGA. J lost 0 bases, V lost 4 bases, and 11 bases had no gene match. The CDR3 nucleotides are TGTGCCAGCAGCTCACTTGACAGGGGGCTAGGGATGAACACTGAAGCTTTCTTT. It translates to CASSSLDRGLGMNTEAFF.

The chain joins TRBV20-1 to TRBJ1-5, with D tentatively TRBD1 (5 bases). Per germline, CDR1 DFQATT and CDR2 SNEGSKA (reference sequence). This CDR3 has 14 amino acids. V lost 1 base and J 2 bases, leaving 9 bases between the germline ends. CDR3 bases: TGCAGTGCTAGAGCTCCCAGGGGCAATCAGCCCCAGCATTTT. Encoded protein: CSARAPRGNQPQHF.

This clonotype showed up many times. This chain links TRBV29-1 with TRBJ2-7; tentatively, D is TRBD2 (6 bases). CDR1 and CDR2 from the germline V gene are SQVTM and ANQGSEA. V lost 7 bases, J lost 4 bases, and 14 bases lay in between. This CDR3 is built from 12 residues. CDR3 residues: CSAMGRGYEQYF. CDR3 nucleotides: TGCAGCGCCATGGGCCGGGGGTACGAGCAGTACTTC.